The 8 T cell receptor beta chains given below trace back to one sample, sequenced in a study of blood T cell repertoires in COVID-19. The assay was immunoSEQ multiplex PCR, and TCRdb's table has in-frame clones only and misses some. The table has some 100,000 clones, 70% to 90% seen once. Sequencing used peripheral blood. These receptors originate from a man aged 45-65 years with COVID-19, enrolled during active disease.

The gene calls are TRBV2 and TRBJ1-5, with 8 bases fitting TRBD1. Looked up from germline, CDR1 is SNHLY and CDR2 is FYNNEI. This CDR3 is 14 amino acids long. J gave up 6 bases and V 7 bases, and 8 bases lay outside the gene matches. DNA of the CDR3: TGTGCCAGCAAAGCGGACAGGGAAGGTCAGCCCCAGCATTTT. Amino acids: CASKADREGQPQHF.

The gene calls are TRBV5-8 and TRBJ2-3, with 7 bases identical to TRBD2. CDR3 length equals 15 residues. CDR1 is SGHTS and CDR2 is YDEGEE in the germline V gene. J gave up 2 bases and V 4 bases, and 7 bases lay outside the gene matches. Here the CDR3 DNA reads TGTGCCAGCAGCGGCAGGGACTATCACACAGATACGCAGTATTTT. Its translation is CASSGRDYHTDTQYF.

The rearrangement links TRBV6-1 to TRBJ1-5; weak D call: TRBD1 (5 bases). Germline CDR1 and CDR2: MNHNS and SASEGT. Trimming removed 3 bases from V and 4 bases from J, with 13 bases in between. The CDR3 runs 15 residues. The CDR3 bases are TGTGCCAGCAGTGATTTGGGGGGACCAAATCAGCCCCAGCATTTT. Protein product: CASSDLGGPNQPQHF.

The V call is TRBV7-8, the J call TRBJ1-4; D gene unclear. The germline V gene encodes CDR1 SGHVS and CDR2 FQNEAQ. The V gene lost 2 bases and the J gene lost 0 bases, with 10 bases spanning the gap. The CDR3 contains 16 residues. CDR3 sequence: CASSLRRHTTNEKLFF. The DNA for the CDR3 is TGTGCCAGCAGCTTAAGACGACATACAACTAATGAAAAACTGTTTTTT.

This clone was observed a few times. The J gene is TRBJ1-1, the V gene TRBV19; 7 bases line up with TRBD1. Germline values: CDR1 LNHDA, CDR2 SQIVND (reference sequence). Unmatched junction bases numbered 8, after V lost 7 bases and J lost 12 bases. The CDR3 contains 11 residues. The CDR3 DNA follows: TGTGCCAGTATCTCCGACAGGGTAACTTTCTTT. Residues: CASISDRVTFF. Based on the CDR3 plus reference TRBV19 and TRBJ1-1, the full variable domain is DGGITQSPKYLFRKEGQNVTLSCEQNLNHDAMYWYRQDPGQGLRLIYYSQIVNDFQKGDIAEGYSVSREKKESFPLTVTSAQKNPTAFYLCASISDRVTFFGQGTRLTVV.

This chain connects TRBV7-9 to TRBJ1-3; 8 bases are a match to TRBD1. This CDR3 has 16 residues. V lost 5 bases, J lost 3 bases, and 9 bases stayed unmatched. Germline CDR1 is SEHNR and CDR2 is FQNEAQ (reference sequence). The CDR3 reads CASSPWTGNYGNTIYF. In DNA form, the CDR3 reads TGTGCCAGCAGCCCCTGGACAGGGAATTATGGAAACACCATATATTTT. Full variable domain (missing parts from reference TRBV7-9 and TRBJ1-3): DTGVSQNPRHKITKRGQNVTFRCDPISEHNRLYWYRQTLGQGPEFLTYFQNEAQLEKSRLLSDRFSAERPKGSFSTLEIQRTEQGDSAMYLCASSPWTGNYGNTIYFGEGSWLTVV.

The chain couples TRBV5-4 to TRBJ2-3; 7 nucleotides line up with TRBD1. The V gene's germline CDR1 is SGHNT and CDR2 YYREEE (reference sequence). Germline trimming cut 1 base from V and 0 bases from J; bases unmatched to any gene: 5. This CDR3 region has 16 residues. The CDR3 nucleotides are TGTGCCAGCAGCTTGTGGGCGACAGGGAGCACAGATACGCAGTATTTT. Protein sequence: CASSLWATGSTDTQYF.

The CDR3 region is CASSLAVYNSPLHF. CDR3 in DNA: TGTGCCAGCAGCTTAGCCGTTTATAATTCACCCCTCCACTTT. The chain recombines TRBV7-9 with TRBJ1-6; D call uncertain. The CDR3 has 14 residues. Trimming shortened V by 0 bases and J by 4 bases, and 4 bases separated the two germline ends. Germline V gene sequence: CDR1 SEHNR, CDR2 FQNEAQ (reference sequence). The whole variable domain, remainder taken from reference TRBV7-9 and TRBJ1-6, is DTGVSQNPRHKITKRGQNVTFRCDPISEHNRLYWYRQTLGQGPEFLTYFQNEAQLEKSRLLSDRFSAERPKGSFSTLEIQRTEQGDSAMYLCASSLAVYNSPLHFGNGTRLTVT.